These 13 T cell receptor beta chains originate from one sample sequenced in a study of blood T cells in healthy people across ages. For the second PCR, which ran for about 7 to 11 cycles, a sample-barcoded 5' primer and a J-beta primer mix were used. From the 5' RACE reads, TCRdb called clonotypes with MiXCR, one entry per CDR3 protein. The data hold 500,000 to 600,000 distinct CDR3 sequences, with 27% observed a single time. The material sequenced was blood. The receptors derive from a woman in her seventies in good health.

V gene TRBV11-2 combines with J gene TRBJ2-5; D remains unclear. Trimming stripped 1 base from V and 11 bases from J, with 11 bases between. The CDR3 covers 12 residues. CDR1 SGHAT and CDR2 FQNNGV come from the germline V gene. The CDR3 DNA is TGTGCCAGCAGCTTAGGATTCGTGGAGCAGTACTTC. Translation: CASSLGFVEQYF.

This chain connects TRBV9 to TRBJ2-3; D might be TRBD2 (5 bases). There are 16 residues in the CDR3. Trimming pared 1 base from V and 1 base from J, leaving 13 bases between. CDR1 SGDLS and CDR2 YYNGEE come from the germline V gene. The CDR3 nucleotides read TGTGCCAGCAGCGTACTCCCAAGCGGCGGCACAGATACGCAGTATTTT. This translates into CASSVLPSGGTDTQYF.

Only a few counts were recorded for this clonotype. The chain uses TRBV10-3 and TRBJ1-2; no reliable D call. The ends were cut back, 2 bases at V and 3 bases at J, with 7 bases in the middle. The CDR3 has 13 residues. Germline values: CDR1 ENHRY, CDR2 SYGVKD. Here the CDR3 reads CAISEAGDYGYTF. DNA for the CDR3: TGTGCCATCAGTGAGGCAGGAGACTATGGCTACACCTTC.

This chain uses TRBV15 with TRBJ1-3, with D unresolved. Germline V gives CDR1 LNHNV, CDR2 YYDKDF (reference sequence). The CDR3 length is 18 residues. Trimming removed 1 base from V and 1 base from J, with 17 bases in between. CDR3 nucleotides: TGTGCCACCAGCAGAGGACCCCCCCGGGGAGTATCTGGAAACACCATATATTTT. Its translation is CATSRGPPRGVSGNTIYF.

This clonotype showed up just once. V is TRBV5-1 and J is TRBJ2-5; D not resolved. Germline values: CDR1 SGHRS, CDR2 YFSETQ. The CDR3 runs to 14 residues. The V end was cut by 0 bases, the J end by 5 bases, with 11 bases between. CDR3 loop: CASSLVQPEETQYF. The CDR3 nucleotides are TGCGCCAGCAGCTTGGTCCAGCCTGAGGAGACCCAGTACTTC.

V usage is TRBV12-1 and J usage is TRBJ2-7; the tabulated D call, TRBD1, remains unverified against the DNA. TRBV12-1 is noted as a pseudogene. CDR3 length: 15 residues. CDR3: CASSSRTESSYEQYF. CDR3 DNA: TGTGCCAGCAGCTCCCGGACAGAGAGCTCCTACGAGCAGTACTTC.

The chain combines TRBV29-1 with TRBJ2-7; a weak D match, TRBD1 (5 bases). This CDR3 has 14 residues. Between the trimmed V and J ends, which lost 4 bases and 0 bases, there was a span of 13 bases. The germline V gene has CDR1 SQVTM and CDR2 ANQGSEA. The CDR3, as DNA: TGCAGCGTTGTTGGGGTGGACACCTCCTACGAGCAGTACTTC. It is translated as CSVVGVDTSYEQYF.

This clonotype was detected a few times. The J gene is TRBJ1-5, the V gene TRBV5-1; D possibly corresponds to TRBD1 (5 bases). This CDR3 has 17 amino acids. Germline CDR1 reads SGHRS; CDR2 reads YFSETQ. V was cut by 4 bases and J by 0 bases, with 17 bases left in between. CDR3 sequence (DNA): TGCGCCAGCAGCATGGACCGGAGAAGGGGTAGCAATCAGCCCCAGCATTTT. Amino acids: CASSMDRRRGSNQPQHF. Supplemented by reference TRBV5-1 and TRBJ1-5, the full variable domain reads KAGVTQTPRYLIKTRGQQVTLSCSPISGHRSVSWYQQTPGQGLQFLFEYFSETQRNKGNFPGRFSGRQFSNSRSEMNVSTLELGDSALYLCASSMDRRRGSNQPQHFGDGTRLSIL.

The CDR3 DNA is TGTGCCAGCAGTTACTCTAGCGGGACTTACACCGGGGAGCTGTTTTTT. Its protein product is CASSYSSGTYTGELFF. The chain has TRBV6-2 or TRBV6-3 and TRBJ2-2, with TRBD2 identical over 8 bases. The germline V gene has CDR1 MNHEY and CDR2 SVGEGT. This CDR3 is built from 16 residues. J lost 3 bases, V lost 0 bases, and 3 bases had no gene match.

This chain uses TRBV5-1 with TRBJ2-3; 7 bases agree with TRBD2. CDR3 length: 16 amino acids. The germline V gene encodes CDR1 SGHRS and CDR2 YFSETQ. Trimming removed 1 base from V and 0 bases from J; junction bases left unmatched: 5. The CDR3 is CASSLRLADSTDTQYF. The CDR3 DNA is TGCGCCAGCAGCTTGCGGCTAGCGGATAGCACAGATACGCAGTATTTT.

The chain joins TRBV7-2 to TRBJ2-5, with 8 positions matching TRBD2. Matching the DNA end better, TRBJ2-7 makes the J call doubtful. Germline V CDR1 and CDR2: SGHTA, FQGNSA. The CDR3 spans 15 residues. The DNA of the CDR3 is TGTGCCAGCAGCTTAGGAGTAGCGGGGTCCTACGAGCAGTACTTC. This codes for CASSLGVAGSYEQYF.

This chain joins TRBV19 and TRBJ2-1; a possible D gene is TRBD1 (5 bases). Germline-derived CDR1 and CDR2 are LNHDA and SQIVND (reference sequence). Trimming took 11 bases from V and 9 from J, leaving 8 bases between them. The CDR3 runs to 9 residues. CDR3 region: CASGFEQFF. CDR3 sequence (DNA): TGTGCCTCAGGGTTTGAGCAGTTCTTC.

V usage is TRBV4-2 and J usage is TRBJ2-7; no firm D call. The germline V gene encodes CDR1 LGHNA and CDR2 YNFKEQ. Between the trimmed V and J ends, which lost 0 bases and 9 bases, there was a span of 15 bases. The CDR3 extends over 14 amino acids. CDR3 amino acids: CASSQDAEGYGQYF. Here the CDR3 DNA reads TGTGCCAGCAGCCAAGATGCAGAAGGTTATGGGCAGTACTTC.